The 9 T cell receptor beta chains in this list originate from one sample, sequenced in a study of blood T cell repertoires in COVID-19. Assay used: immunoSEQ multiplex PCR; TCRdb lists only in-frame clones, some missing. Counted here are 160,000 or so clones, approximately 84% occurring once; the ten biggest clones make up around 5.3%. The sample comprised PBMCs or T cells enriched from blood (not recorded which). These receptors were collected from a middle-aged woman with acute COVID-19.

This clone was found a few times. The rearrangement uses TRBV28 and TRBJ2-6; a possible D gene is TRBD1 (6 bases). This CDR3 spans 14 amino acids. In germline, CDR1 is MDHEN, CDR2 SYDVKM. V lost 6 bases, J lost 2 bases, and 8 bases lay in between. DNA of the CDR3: TGTGCCAGCAGGGGGACAACTGGGGCCAACGTCCTGACTTTC. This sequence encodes CASRGTTGANVLTF.

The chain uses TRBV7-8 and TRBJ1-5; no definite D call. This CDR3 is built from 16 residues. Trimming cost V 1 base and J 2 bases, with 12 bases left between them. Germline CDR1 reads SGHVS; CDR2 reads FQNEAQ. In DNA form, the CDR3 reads TGTGCCAGCAGCTTAGTTCATCCGAGGGGCAATCAGCCCCAGCATTTT. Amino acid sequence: CASSLVHPRGNQPQHF. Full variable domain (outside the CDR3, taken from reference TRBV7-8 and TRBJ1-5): GAGVSQSPRYKVAKRGQDVALRCDPISGHVSLFWYQQALGQGPEFLTYFQNEAQLDKSGLPSDRFFAERPEGSVSTLKIQRTQQEDSAVYLCASSLVHPRGNQPQHFGDGTRLSIL.

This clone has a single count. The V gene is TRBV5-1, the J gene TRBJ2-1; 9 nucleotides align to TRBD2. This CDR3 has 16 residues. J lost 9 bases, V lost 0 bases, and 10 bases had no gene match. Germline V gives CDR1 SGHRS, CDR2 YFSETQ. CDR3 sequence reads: CASSLASSGGNGEQFF. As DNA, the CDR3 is TGCGCCAGCAGCTTGGCATCCAGCGGGGGGAATGGTGAGCAGTTCTTC.

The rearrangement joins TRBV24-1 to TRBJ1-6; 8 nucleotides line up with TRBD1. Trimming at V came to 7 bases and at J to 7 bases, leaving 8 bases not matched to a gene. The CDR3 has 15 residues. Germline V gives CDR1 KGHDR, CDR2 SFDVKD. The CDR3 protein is CATSAGQGENSPLHF. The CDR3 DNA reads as TGTGCCACCAGCGCCGGACAGGGAGAAAATTCACCCCTCCACTTT.

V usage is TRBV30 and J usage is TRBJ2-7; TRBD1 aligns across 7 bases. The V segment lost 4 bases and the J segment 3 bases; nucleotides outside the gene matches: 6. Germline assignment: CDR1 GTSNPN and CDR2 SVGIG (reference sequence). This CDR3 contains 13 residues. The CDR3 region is CAWIGAGGYEQYF. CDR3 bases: TGTGCCTGGATTGGGGCAGGGGGCTACGAGCAGTACTTC.

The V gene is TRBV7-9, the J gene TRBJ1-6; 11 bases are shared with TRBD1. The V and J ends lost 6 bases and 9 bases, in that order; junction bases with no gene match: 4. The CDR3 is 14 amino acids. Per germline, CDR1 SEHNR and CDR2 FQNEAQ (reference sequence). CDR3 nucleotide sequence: TGTGCCAGCAGAACCGGGACAGGGGGTTCACCCCTCCACTTT. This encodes CASRTGTGGSPLHF. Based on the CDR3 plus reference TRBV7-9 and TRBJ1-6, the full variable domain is DTGVSQNPRHKITKRGQNVTFRCDPISEHNRLYWYRQTLGQGPEFLTYFQNEAQLEKSRLLSDRFSAERPKGSFSTLEIQRTEQGDSAMYLCASRTGTGGSPLHFGNGTRLTVT.

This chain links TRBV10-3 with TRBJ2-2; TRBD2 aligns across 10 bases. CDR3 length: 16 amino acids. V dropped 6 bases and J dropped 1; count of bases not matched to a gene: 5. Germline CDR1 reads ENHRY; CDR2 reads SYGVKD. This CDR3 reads CAISPRTSGNTGELFF. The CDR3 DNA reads TGTGCCATCAGCCCTAGGACTAGCGGGAACACCGGGGAGCTGTTTTTT.

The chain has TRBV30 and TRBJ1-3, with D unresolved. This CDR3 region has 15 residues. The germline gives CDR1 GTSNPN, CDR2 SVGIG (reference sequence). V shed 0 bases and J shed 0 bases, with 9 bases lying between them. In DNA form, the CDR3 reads TGTGCCTGGAGTGTCGCCAGGCTCTCTGGAAACACCATATATTTT. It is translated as CAWSVARLSGNTIYF.

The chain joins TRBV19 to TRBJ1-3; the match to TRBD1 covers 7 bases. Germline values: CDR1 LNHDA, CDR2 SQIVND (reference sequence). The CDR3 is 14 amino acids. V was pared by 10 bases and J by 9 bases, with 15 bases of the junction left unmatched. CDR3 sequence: CATARQNQGGTIYF. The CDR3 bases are TGTGCCACCGCTAGGCAAAATCAGGGGGGCACCATATATTTT.